Detailed here is one T cell receptor (beta chain). The CDR3 extends 3 residues past the end of the read, so its final part is completed from the germline J gene. This specimen comes from a study of T cells in women clearing cervical HPV infection. In the study overall: Controls gave blood once infection was undetectable; cases at lesion identification.

Sequencing used immunoSEQ multiplex PCR; TCRdb keeps in-frame clones, though not all of them. This table lists more than 30,000 clones. The CDR3 length is 15 residues. V lost 1 base to trimming and J lost 6 bases, with 11 bases between them. In germline, CDR1 is SGHNT, CDR2 YYREEE (reference sequence). Sequencing was done on a sample of blood buffy coat. The V call is TRBV5-4, the J call TRBJ1-6; no clear D. This clonotype originated in a woman between 18 and 69 years old with a cervical HPV16 infection that either progressed to CIN3+ or cleared (not recorded which). CDR3: CASSLSRGFNSPLHF. Partial CDR3 DNA: TGTGCCAGCAGCTTGTCGCGGGGTTTTAATTCACCC.